The clone carrying this T cell receptor beta chain was found a few times. What it binds is unknown. One entry per CDR3 protein, called by TCRdb with MiXCR from the 5' RACE reads. The data hold about 270,000 distinct CDR3 sequences, with approximately 15% observed a single time. The CDR3 consists of 15 residues. CDR1 SGHVS and CDR2 FNYEAQ come from the germline V gene. Trimming shortened V by 5 bases and J by 1 base, and 15 bases separated the two germline ends. This sample was included in a study of T-cell memory formation after mild COVID-19. Study-level points and caveats: Later expanders leaned CD4+, whereas clones that contracted between day 15 and 85 were balanced CD4/CD8.

The genes are TRBV7-6 and TRBJ2-7; no definite D call. This TCR was recovered from an adult woman who had mild COVID-19 (a few samples of this study predate the infection). Cell type and time point are not known. Sequencing was done on a sample of PBMCs or a T cell subset sorted from them (not recorded which). The CDR3, as DNA: TGTGCCAGCAGCCCTAGAGTAGGTTATTCCTACGAGCAGTACTTC. Its translation is CASSPRVGYSYEQYF.